Described below is a single TCR beta chain sequence and its context. Its target is not known. Lesional scalp punch biopsies and peripheral blood were collected from alopecia areata patients. Germline V gene lookup returns CDR1 LGHNA and CDR2 YSLEER. V was shortened by 3 bases and J by 8 bases, with 14 bases between the two germline ends. The CDR3 loop spans 14 amino acids. The sample belongs to a study of CD8+ T cells in alopecia areata. RNA, once extracted, was reverse transcribed into cDNA for use as the sequencing template. Only in-frame clones appear in the TCRdb table, and some are missing; sequencing was by immunoSEQ multiplex PCR. This sample has about 15,000 clones, with roughly 60% found just once. Whole-study findings and limits: Sequencing of scalp samples also includes resident alphabeta T cells from normal skin. An increase in clonality over normal scalp was evident in lesional scalp, especially alopecia totalis/universalis. Relative to mice, TCR sharing across patients was less clear, a difference possibly HLA-related.

The V gene is TRBV4-3, the J gene TRBJ2-1; a weak D match, TRBD2 (5 bases). This clonotype was sampled from a human donor with alopecia areata. Sequencing was done on a sample of skin. The CDR3 here is CASSQYLARDEQFF. The CDR3 nucleotides read TGCGCCAGCAGCCAGTACCTAGCTAGGGATGAGCAGTTCTTC.